A selection of T cell receptor beta chains follows, all from one sample in a study of regulatory T cells in long-lasting Graves disease. Each CDR3 protein is one row after TCRdb ran MiXCR on the multiplex PCR reads. The data contain around 500,000 distinct CDR3 sequences, about 16% of them seen just once; the ten biggest clones take up about 25%. Another study also made use of these data, one on T cells in Graves' hyperthyroidism and ophthalmopathy.

The input for sequencing was peripheral blood mononuclear cells (PBMCs), taken at new diagnosis, from a patient treated with antithyroid drugs. Every receptor here comes from a woman aged 35-60 years with Graves disease. CDR3s include the opening cysteine and the closing phenylalanine or tryptophan. D genes are given only for firm matches. Not all rows give a size; the values are once, few, many and, for expanded clones, a class.

d_gene	abundance	j_gene	v_gene	CDR3nt	CDR3aa
-	-	TRBJ2-3	TRBV10-3	TGTGCCATCAGTGAGAGGGAAACAGATACGCAGTATTTT	CAISERETDTQYF
-	-	TRBJ2-5	TRBV6-1	TGTGCCAGCACTACTTCAATTCAAGAGACCCAGTACTTC	CASTTSIQETQYF
-	many	TRBJ1-1	TRBV2	TGTGCCAGCAGGCAGCAAGCTTTGACTGAAGCTTTCTTT	CASRQQALTEAFF
-	few	TRBJ1-4	TRBV5-1	TGCGCCAGCAGCTTGGTAGCCGGAGCAACTAATGAAAAACTGTTTTTT	CASSLVAGATNEKLFF
TRBD2	few	TRBJ2-7	TRBV10-3	TGTGCCATCAGTGATGGCGGGGGATCCTACGAGCAGTACTTC	CAISDGGGSYEQYF
-	many	TRBJ2-7	TRBV12-3/TRBV12-4	TGTGCCAGCAGTTTAGCGCGTAGGGTAAGGGTCGAGCAGTACTTC	CASSLARRVRVEQYF
TRBD1	few	TRBJ2-2	TRBV10-3	TGTGCCATCAGCGACAGGGCCACCGGGGAGCTGTTTTTT	CAISDRATGELFF
-	-	TRBJ2-7	TRBV20-1	TGCAGTGCTAGAGGTAGGCTCGGCTACGAGCAGTACTTC	CSARGRLGYEQYF
TRBD1	many	TRBJ2-7	TRBV12-3/TRBV12-4	TGTGCCAGCAGTTTCGGGACAGCGAGCTACGAGCAGTACTTC	CASSFGTASYEQYF
-	few	TRBJ2-3	TRBV7-3	TGTGCCAGCAGCCCCGGTGGGCTGGGGATTGATACGCAGTATTTT	CASSPGGLGIDTQYF
-	once	TRBJ1-2	TRBV3-1	TGTGCCAGCAGTCTTCGGGTCGCAGCCGCGGTTTATGGCTACACCTTC	CASSLRVAAAVYGYTF
-	-	TRBJ1-1	TRBV6-1	TGTGCCAGCAGGAGCCGGGAAGACACTGAAGCTTTCTTT	CASRSREDTEAFF
-	many	TRBJ1-5	TRBV6-5	TGTGCCAGCAGTTCAAAGGGGATAGAACCAGATCAGCCCCAGCATTTT	CASSSKGIEPDQPQHF